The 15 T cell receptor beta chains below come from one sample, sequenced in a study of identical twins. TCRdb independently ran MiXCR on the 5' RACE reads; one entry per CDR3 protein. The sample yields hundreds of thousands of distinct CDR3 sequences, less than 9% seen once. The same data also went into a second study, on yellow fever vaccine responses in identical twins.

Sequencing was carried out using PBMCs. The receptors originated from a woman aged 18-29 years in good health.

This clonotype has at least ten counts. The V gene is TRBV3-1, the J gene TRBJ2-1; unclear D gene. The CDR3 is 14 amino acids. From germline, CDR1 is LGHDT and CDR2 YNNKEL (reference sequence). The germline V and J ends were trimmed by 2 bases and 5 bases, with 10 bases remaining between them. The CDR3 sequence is CASSQPILDNEQFF. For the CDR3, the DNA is TGTGCCAGCAGCCAACCCATTCTGGACAATGAGCAGTTCTTC.

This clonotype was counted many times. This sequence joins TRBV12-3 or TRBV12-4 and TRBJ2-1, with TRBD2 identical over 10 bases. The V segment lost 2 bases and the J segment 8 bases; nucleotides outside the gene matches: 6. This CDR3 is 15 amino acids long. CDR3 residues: CASSLWGSGRYEQFF. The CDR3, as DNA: TGTGCCAGCAGTTTATGGGGTAGCGGGAGGTATGAGCAGTTCTTC.

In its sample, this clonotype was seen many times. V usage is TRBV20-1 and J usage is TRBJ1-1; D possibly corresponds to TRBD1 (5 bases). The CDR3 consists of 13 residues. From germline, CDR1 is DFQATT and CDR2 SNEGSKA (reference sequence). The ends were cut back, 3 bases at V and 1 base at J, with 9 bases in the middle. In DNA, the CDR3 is TGCAGTGCTAGGCGGGACTCGAACACTGAAGCTTTCTTT. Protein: CSARRDSNTEAFF.

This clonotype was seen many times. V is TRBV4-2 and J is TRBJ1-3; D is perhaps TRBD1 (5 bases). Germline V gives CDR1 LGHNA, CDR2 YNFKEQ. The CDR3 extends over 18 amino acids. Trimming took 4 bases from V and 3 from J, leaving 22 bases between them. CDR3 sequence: CASSPSGRLSGGGNTIYF. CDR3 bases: TGTGCCAGCAGCCCTTCGGGACGGTTGAGTGGAGGTGGAAACACCATATATTTT.

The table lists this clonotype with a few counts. DNA of the CDR3: TGTGCCAGCAGCCAAGGGACAGGGCGGGCCGGGACCCAGTACTTC. It specifies CASSQGTGRAGTQYF. The rearrangement uses TRBV3-1 and TRBJ2-5; TRBD1 matches at 8 bases. With V trimmed by 1 base and J by 7 bases, 8 bases remained unmatched. Germline CDR1 reads LGHDT; CDR2 reads YNNKEL (reference sequence). The CDR3 covers 15 residues.

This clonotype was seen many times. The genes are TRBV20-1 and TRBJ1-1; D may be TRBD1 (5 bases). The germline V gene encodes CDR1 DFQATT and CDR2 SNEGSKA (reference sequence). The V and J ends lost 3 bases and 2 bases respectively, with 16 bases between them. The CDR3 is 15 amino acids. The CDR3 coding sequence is TGCAGTGCTAGGACGGGCAGGGTGGGCAACACTGAAGCTTTCTTT. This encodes CSARTGRVGNTEAFF.

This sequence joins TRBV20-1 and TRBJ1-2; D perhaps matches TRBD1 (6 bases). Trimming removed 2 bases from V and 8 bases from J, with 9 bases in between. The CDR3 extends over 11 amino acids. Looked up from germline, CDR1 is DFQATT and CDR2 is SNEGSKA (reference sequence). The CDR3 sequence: CSARSGGGYTF. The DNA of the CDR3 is TGCAGTGCTAGATCCGGGGGCGGCTACACCTTC.

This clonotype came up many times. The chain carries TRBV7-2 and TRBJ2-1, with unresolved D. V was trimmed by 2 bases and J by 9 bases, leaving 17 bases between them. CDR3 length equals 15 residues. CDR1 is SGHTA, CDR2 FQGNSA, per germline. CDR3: CASSLLLSRFSEQFF. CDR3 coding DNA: TGTGCCAGCAGCTTATTACTTAGTAGGTTCAGTGAGCAGTTCTTC.

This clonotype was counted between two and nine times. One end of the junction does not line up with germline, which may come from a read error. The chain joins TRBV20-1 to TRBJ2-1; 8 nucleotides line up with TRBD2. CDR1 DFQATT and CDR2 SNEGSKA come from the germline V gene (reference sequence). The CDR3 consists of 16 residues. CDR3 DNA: TGCTGTGCTAGACCCCCAGTTAGCGGGAATCGGGTTGAGCAGTTCTTC. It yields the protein CCARPPVSGNRVEQFF.

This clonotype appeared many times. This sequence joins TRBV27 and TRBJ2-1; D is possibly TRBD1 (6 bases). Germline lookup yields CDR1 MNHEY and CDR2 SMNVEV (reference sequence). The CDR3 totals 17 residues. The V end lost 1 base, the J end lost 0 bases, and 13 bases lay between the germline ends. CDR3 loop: CASSLWDKQSSYNEQFF. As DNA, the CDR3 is TGTGCCAGCAGTTTATGGGACAAACAGAGCTCCTACAATGAGCAGTTCTTC.

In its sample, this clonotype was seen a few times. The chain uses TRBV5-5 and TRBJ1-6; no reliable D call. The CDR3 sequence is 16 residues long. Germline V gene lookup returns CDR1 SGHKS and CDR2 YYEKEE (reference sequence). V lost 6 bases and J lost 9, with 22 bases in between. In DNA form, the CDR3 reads TGTGCCAGCACCCTCGAGCGCAGTATCCTAGGTTCACCCCTCCACTTT. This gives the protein CASTLERSILGSPLHF.

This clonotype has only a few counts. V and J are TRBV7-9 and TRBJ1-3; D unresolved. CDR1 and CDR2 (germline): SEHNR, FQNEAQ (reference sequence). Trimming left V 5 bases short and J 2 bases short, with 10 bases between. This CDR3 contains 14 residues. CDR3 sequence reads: CASSLLPPGNTIYF. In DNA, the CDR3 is TGTGCCAGCAGCCTCCTCCCACCTGGAAACACCATATATTTT.

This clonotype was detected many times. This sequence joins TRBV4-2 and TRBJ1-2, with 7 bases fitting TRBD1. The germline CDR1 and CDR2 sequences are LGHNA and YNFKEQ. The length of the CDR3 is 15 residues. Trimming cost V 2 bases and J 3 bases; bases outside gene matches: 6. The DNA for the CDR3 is TGTGCCAGCAGCCAAAGACAGGGTGATGACTATGGCTACACCTTC. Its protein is CASSQRQGDDYGYTF.

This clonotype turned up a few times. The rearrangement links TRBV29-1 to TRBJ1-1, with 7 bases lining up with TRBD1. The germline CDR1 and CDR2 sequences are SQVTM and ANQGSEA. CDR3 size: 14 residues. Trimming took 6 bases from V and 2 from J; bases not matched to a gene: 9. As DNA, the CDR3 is TGCAGCGTCCACGTTGACAGGGTTAACACTGAAGCTTTCTTT. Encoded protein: CSVHVDRVNTEAFF.

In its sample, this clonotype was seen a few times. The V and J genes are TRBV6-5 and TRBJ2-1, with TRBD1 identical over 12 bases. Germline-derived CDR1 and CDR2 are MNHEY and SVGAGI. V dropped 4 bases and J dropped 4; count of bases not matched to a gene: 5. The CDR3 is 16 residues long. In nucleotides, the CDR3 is TGTGCCAGCAGTTCCCAGGGACAGGGGGCGTACAATGAGCAGTTCTTC. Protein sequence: CASSSQGQGAYNEQFF.